This T cell receptor (beta chain) was sequenced during a study of blood T cell repertoires in COVID-19. Study as a whole: The United States, Italy and Spain supplied acute and convalescent COVID-19 samples. From T cells, B-cell-depleted T cells, or PBMCs came the material, which was cDNA or gDNA.

The V gene's germline CDR1 is SGHTA and CDR2 FQGTGA. Germline trimming cut 0 bases from V and 4 bases from J; bases unmatched to any gene: 2. The CDR3 has 15 residues. Original processing notes: Quantification of nucleated cells was approximated via reference gene primer amplification. This table comes from immunoSEQ multiplex PCR, and its TCRdb copy is limited to in-frame clones, with some not included. That table is the source of V, J and clone size, and D and trimming were worked out from the DNA. The data contain about 72,000 clones, about 92% of them singletons. The receptor was isolated from a human donor in a cohort sampled during active COVID-19. Material for sequencing was peripheral blood. The rearrangement joins TRBV7-3 to TRBJ2-3; 9 bases are a match to TRBD2. The DNA for the CDR3 is TGTGCCAGCAGCTTAACGGCGGGAGGGCCAGATACGCAGTATTTT. Translated: CASSLTAGGPDTQYF.